The next 24 T cell receptor beta chains were all read from a single sample in a study of CD8 T cells in Susac syndrome. A quantity of about 0.45 to 1 ug RNA underwent reverse transcription using random hexamers. MiXCR, applied by TCRdb to the immunoSEQ multiplex PCR reads, yields one record per CDR3 protein. The sample carries 330,000 or so distinct CDR3 sequences, 89% recorded once. The sample comprised CD8+ T cells from PBMCs. The receptors derive from a human donor with multiple sclerosis.

This chain links TRBV20-1 with TRBJ2-5, with TRBD2 matching 11 bases. With 5 bases clipped from V and 3 bases from J, the junction kept 5 bases outside the gene matches. Germline V gene lookup returns CDR1 DFQATT and CDR2 SNEGSKA (reference sequence). The length of the CDR3 is 14 residues. The CDR3 sequence is CSAGILAGEETQYF. CDR3 sequence (DNA): TGCAGTGCTGGAATACTAGCGGGAGAAGAGACCCAGTACTTC.

In this sample, this clonotype turned up once. The chain carries TRBV7-8 and TRBJ1-5; D is undetermined. V shed 1 base and J shed 0 bases, with 7 bases lying between them. Germline V CDR1 and CDR2: SGHVS, FQNEAQ. The CDR3 sequence is 15 residues long. Here the CDR3 DNA reads TGTGCCAGCAGCTTAGAGGGTTCTAGCAATCAGCCCCAGCATTTT. Translated: CASSLEGSSNQPQHF.

J is TRBJ2-1 and V is TRBV10-3, with a tentative D call TRBD2 (5 bases). V was shortened by 8 bases and J by 8 bases, with 16 bases between the two germline ends. Per the germline V gene, CDR1 is ENHRY and CDR2 is SYGVKD. The CDR3 runs to 13 residues. CDR3 loop: CAIAGGPWDEQFF. CDR3 coding DNA: TGTGCCATCGCGGGTGGACCTTGGGATGAGCAGTTCTTC.

The rearrangement uses TRBV9 and TRBJ2-3; D gene uncertain. Trimming left V 0 bases short and J 7 bases short, with 12 bases between. The CDR3 contains 14 residues. Germline loops: CDR1 SGDLS, CDR2 YYNGEE. CDR3 nucleotides: TGTGCCAGCAGCGTAGACTTTACTCATAATACGCAGTATTTT. Protein product: CASSVDFTHNTQYF.

This clonotype came up once. The chain joins TRBV29-1 to TRBJ2-3; D uncertain. The CDR3 sequence is 16 residues long. The V and J ends lost 0 bases and 2 bases respectively, with 15 bases between them. Germline V gene lookup returns CDR1 SQVTM and CDR2 ANQGSEA. The CDR3 DNA follows: TGCAGCGTTGAAGAAGGATGGAAGGGCATCACAGATACGCAGTATTTT. Translation: CSVEEGWKGITDTQYF.

The chain uses TRBV5-1 and TRBJ1-3, with D possibly matching TRBD1 (6 bases). The germline CDR1 and CDR2 sequences are SGHRS and YFSETQ. The CDR3 extends over 17 amino acids. Trimming left V 5 bases short and J 0 bases short, with 18 bases between. This CDR3 is CASSSTGPNFSGNTIYF. The CDR3 region has the DNA TGCGCCAGCAGTTCAACAGGGCCTAATTTCTCTGGAAACACCATATATTTT.

V is TRBV2 and J is TRBJ2-7, with TRBD2 as a possible D gene (5 bases). CDR1 is SNHLY, CDR2 FYNNEI, per germline. V gave up 0 bases and J gave up 2 bases, with 14 bases separating them. CDR3 length: 16 residues. The CDR3 is CASSEASGERTYEQYF. In DNA form, the CDR3 reads TGTGCCAGCAGTGAAGCGAGCGGAGAGAGAACCTACGAGCAGTACTTC.

This sequence joins TRBV5-1 and TRBJ2-7; 9 bases map to TRBD1. V was pared by 4 bases and J by 2 bases, with 10 bases of the junction left unmatched. Looked up from germline, CDR1 is SGHRS and CDR2 is YFSETQ. This CDR3 has 16 amino acids. As DNA, the CDR3 is TGCGCCAGCAGCCCCCCCCCGGGACAGGGACCCTACGAGCAGTACTTC. Its protein product is CASSPPPGQGPYEQYF.

The J gene is TRBJ1-5, the V gene TRBV25-1; no clear D gene. The V end lost 1 base, the J end lost 4 bases, and 8 bases lay between the germline ends. The CDR3 consists of 14 residues. CDR1 and CDR2 (germline): MGHDK, SYGVNS. For the CDR3, the DNA is TGTGCCAGCAGTGAATCTGCCACAAATCAGCCCCAGCATTTT. Amino acid sequence: CASSESATNQPQHF.

The rearrangement links TRBV5-1 to TRBJ1-1; 8 bases line up with TRBD1. The CDR3 length is 15 residues. The V and J ends lost 0 bases and 4 bases, in that order; junction bases with no gene match: 5. Germline V CDR1 and CDR2: SGHRS, YFSETQ. CDR3 in amino acids: CASSLAGQGATEAFF. The CDR3 nucleotides are TGCGCCAGCAGCTTGGCCGGGCAGGGGGCCACTGAAGCTTTCTTT.

The chain carries TRBV29-1 and TRBJ1-2; a possible D gene is TRBD1 (5 bases). CDR3 size: 15 residues. Trimming took 0 bases from V and 7 from J, leaving 18 bases between them. Germline V gene sequence: CDR1 SQVTM, CDR2 ANQGSEA. The CDR3 protein is CSVEEPSPGSSGYTF. The CDR3 coding sequence is TGCAGCGTTGAAGAGCCTTCCCCAGGGTCCTCTGGCTACACCTTC.

This chain joins TRBV4-2 and TRBJ2-3, with D uncertain. This CDR3 has 16 residues. Looked up from germline, CDR1 is LGHNA and CDR2 is YNFKEQ. V was pared by 0 bases and J by 4 bases, with 14 bases between. The chain's CDR3 is CASSQDGLGLADTQYF. DNA for the CDR3: TGTGCCAGCAGCCAAGACGGGCTCGGGTTGGCAGATACGCAGTATTTT.

The chain joins TRBV5-6 to TRBJ2-1; D might be TRBD1 or TRBD2, each matching 5 bases. The V gene lost 4 bases and the J gene lost 6 bases, with 14 bases spanning the gap. CDR1 is SGHDT and CDR2 is YYEEEE in the germline V gene. The CDR3 is 14 residues long. The CDR3 loop is CASSAGANGNEQFF. The CDR3 DNA sequence: TGTGCCAGCAGCGCCGGGGCCAACGGCAATGAGCAGTTCTTC.

The chain recombines TRBV6-4 with TRBJ2-1, with D perhaps TRBD2 (6 bases). The V gene's germline CDR1 is MRHNA and CDR2 SNTAGT. This CDR3 comprises 14 residues. V dropped 2 bases and J dropped 4 bases, with 9 bases sitting between them. The CDR3 DNA sequence: TGTGCCAGCAGTGACGGAGGGGATTACAATGAGCAGTTCTTC. Translating it yields CASSDGGDYNEQFF.

The chain links TRBV19 to TRBJ1-5; 7 nucleotides align to TRBD1. This CDR3 spans 15 amino acids. Looked up from germline, CDR1 is LNHDA and CDR2 is SQIVND (reference sequence). The ends lost 6 bases at V and 2 bases at J; junction bases unmatched: 7. In DNA, the CDR3 is TGTGCCAGTAGCGAGGGGGCTGAAGGCAATCAGCCCCAGCATTTT. As protein: CASSEGAEGNQPQHF.

The rearrangement joins TRBV28 to TRBJ1-3; 8 nucleotides agree with TRBD1. Germline V gene data show CDR1 as MDHEN and CDR2 as SYDVKM. The CDR3 has 18 residues. Trimming took 3 bases from V and 0 from J; bases not matched to a gene: 10. The CDR3 nucleotides read TGTGCCAGCAGTTTGGGTCAGGGGGCCTCACTCTCTGGAAACACCATATATTTT. This translates into CASSLGQGASLSGNTIYF.

About this clonotype: An end of the junction differs from the germline gene, which may be a read error. The CDR3 DNA follows: TGCAGTGCCAGAGGGCGGGGCGGGTACAATGAGCAGTTCTTC. Protein product: CSARGRGGYNEQFF. J is TRBJ2-1 and V is TRBV20-1, with D perhaps TRBD2 (6 bases). This CDR3 spans 14 amino acids. Per germline, CDR1 DFQATT and CDR2 SNEGSKA (reference sequence).

This clonotype was counted between two and nine times. The chain combines TRBV4-1 with TRBJ1-1; the match to TRBD1 covers 8 bases. The CDR3 is made up of 12 amino acids. The germline gives CDR1 MGHRA, CDR2 YSYEKL. V shed 5 bases, J shed 12 bases, and the junction held 8 bases outside the gene matches. Written as DNA, the CDR3 is TGCGCCAGCAGCGAGTTGACAGGGGTCTCTTTCTTT. Translated: CASSELTGVSFF.

The V and J genes are TRBV19 and TRBJ2-7, with TRBD2 matching 7 bases. The CDR3 has 13 amino acids. V lost 5 bases, J lost 3 bases, and 4 bases stayed unmatched. Germline V CDR1 and CDR2: LNHDA, SQIVND (reference sequence). The CDR3 sequence: CASSGTTVYEQYF. CDR3 DNA sequence: TGTGCCAGTAGTGGGACTACCGTCTACGAGCAGTACTTC. Full variable domain (remainder filled in from reference TRBV19 and TRBJ2-7): DGGITQSPKYLFRKEGQNVTLSCEQNLNHDAMYWYRQDPGQGLRLIYYSQIVNDFQKGDIAEGYSVSREKKESFPLTVTSAQKNPTAFYLCASSGTTVYEQYFGPGTRLTVT.

The chain joins TRBV12-5 to TRBJ2-5; D ambiguous. CDR1 is LGHNT and CDR2 is FRNRAP in the germline V gene. This CDR3 region has 14 residues. Trimming removed 1 base at V and 7 bases at J, with 13 bases between. Here the CDR3 DNA reads TGTGCTAGTGGTTTGGGTCTCCGAGACGGGACCCAGTACTTC. Its protein product is CASGLGLRDGTQYF.

The V call is TRBV19, the J call TRBJ1-2; D might be TRBD1 (5 bases). V was shortened by 7 bases and J by 0 bases, with 12 bases between the two germline ends. CDR1 and CDR2 from the germline V gene are LNHDA and SQIVND (reference sequence). The CDR3 loop spans 14 amino acids. The CDR3 region has the DNA TGTGCCAGTACCGAGGGACGGTCTAACTATGGCTACACCTTC. Translated, it gives CASTEGRSNYGYTF.

The genes are TRBV5-6 and TRBJ2-2, with 9 bases aligning to TRBD1. CDR1 SGHDT and CDR2 YYEEEE come from the germline V gene. The CDR3 has 15 amino acids. The V segment lost 3 bases and the J segment 4 bases; nucleotides outside the gene matches: 4. The CDR3 region has the DNA TGTGCCAGCAGCTACGGGACAGGGATCACCGGGGAGCTGTTTTTT. Translation: CASSYGTGITGELFF.

The V call is TRBV6-1, the J call TRBJ1-1; TRBD1 might be the D (6 bases). The CDR3 length is 16 residues. V was shortened by 0 bases and J by 0 bases, with 11 bases between the two germline ends. Germline CDR1 reads MNHNS; CDR2 reads SASEGT. The CDR3 region is CASSEAAGALNTEAFF. CDR3 bases: TGTGCCAGCAGTGAAGCTGCAGGGGCTCTGAACACTGAAGCTTTCTTT.

V is TRBV19 and J is TRBJ2-1; 8 bases agree with TRBD1. V was clipped by 3 bases and J by 4 bases; unmatched bases: 8. Per germline, CDR1 LNHDA and CDR2 SQIVND (reference sequence). The CDR3 has 16 amino acids. The CDR3 sequence: CASSIMAGGYYNEQFF. In DNA, the CDR3 is TGTGCCAGTAGTATCATGGCAGGGGGCTATTACAATGAGCAGTTCTTC.